Listed below are T cell receptor beta chains from one sample, sequenced in a study of post-analysis software for immune sequencing data. TCRdb reprocessed the PCR reads with MiXCR, giving one entry per CDR3 protein. Seen here are about 160,000 distinct CDR3 sequences, 30% to 45% observed once, and the top ten hold 28%. Source: blood, taken after autologous hematopoietic stem cell transplantation. The receptors shown here come from a girl aged 10 to 17 with multiple sclerosis. Both conserved end residues are part of each CDR3. D genes are given only for firm matches. Only part of the rows carry a size: once, few, many, or a class if the clone is expanded.

D gene	V gene	clone size	J gene	CDR3 DNA	CDR3 protein
-	TRBV7-8	once	TRBJ2-7	TGTGCCAGCAGCTCGGGACAAGGAGGTTGTTACGAGCAGTACTTC	CASSSGQGGCYEQYF
-	TRBV7-9	-	TRBJ2-1	TGTGCCAGCAGCCAAAACAACGACAATGAGCAGTTCTTC	CASSQNNDNEQFF
-	TRBV16	few	TRBJ1-4	TGTGCCAGCAGCCAATACGACCGCTATAATGAAAAACTGTTTTTT	CASSQYDRYNEKLFF
-	TRBV7-9	-	TRBJ2-3	TGTGCCAGCAGCTCCGACCGGGACATCAGCACAGATACGCAGTATTTT	CASSSDRDISTDTQYF
-	TRBV28	few	TRBJ2-1	TGTGCCAGCGCCCAGCGTGGGCAGCCGGCCGGTGAGCAGTTCTTC	CASAQRGQPAGEQFF
-	TRBV29-1	-	TRBJ2-7	TGCAGCGTTGAAGAGGGTCGGAGGGAGCAGTACTTC	CSVEEGRREQYF
TRBD2	TRBV5-1	-	TRBJ2-7	TGCGCCAGCAGTAGCGGCCAGGGACTAGCGGGAGACGAGCAGTACTTC	CASSSGQGLAGDEQYF
-	TRBV15	-	TRBJ1-1	TGTGCCACCAGCAGAGCAGACAACACTGAAGCTTTCTTT	CATSRADNTEAFF
-	TRBV7-3	-	TRBJ2-1	TGTGCCAGCAGCTTAAGGGCGGGGTCCTACAATGAGCAGTTCTTC	CASSLRAGSYNEQFF
TRBD2	TRBV11-2	-	TRBJ2-1	TGTGCCGGCAGCCCTACTAGCGTCAACAATGAGCAGTTCTTC	CAGSPTSVNNEQFF
-	TRBV25-1	few	TRBJ2-1	TGTGCCAGCAGTGAAAGCGGGGGACAGTATGACAATGAGCAGTTCTTC	CASSESGGQYDNEQFF
-	TRBV24-1	-	TRBJ2-1	TGTGCCACCAGTGGTTTGCAGAGGGCCGATGAGCAGTTCTTC	CATSGLQRADEQFF
TRBD1	TRBV5-6	once	TRBJ1-1	TGTGCCAGCAGCCCAGGGGGCGCTTACACTGAAGCTTTCTTT	CASSPGGAYTEAFF
-	TRBV29-1	-	TRBJ2-3	TGCAGCGTTGAGGATCTGGGATATATCCAGCTTAGCACAGATACGCAGTATTTT	CSVEDLGYIQLSTDTQYF
TRBD1	TRBV28	few	TRBJ2-3	TGTGCCAGCAGTTTGGGCAGGGGGAATACAGATACGCAGTATTTT	CASSLGRGNTDTQYF
-	TRBV15	-	TRBJ2-7	TGTGCCACCAGCAGAGATCGGGTGACAGTTCACGAGCAGTACTTC	CATSRDRVTVHEQYF
TRBD1	TRBV11-2	-	TRBJ1-6	TGTGCCAGCAGCCCACGGACAGGGGCCCCCTCACCCCTCCACTTT	CASSPRTGAPSPLHF
TRBD2	TRBV4-3	-	TRBJ2-1	TGCGCCAGCAGCCAAGATCATAGCGGGAGACGGGAGCAGTTCTTC	CASSQDHSGRREQFF
-	TRBV18	-	TRBJ2-1	TGTGCCAGCTCACAAATGACAGGGAGGAATGAGCAGTTCTTC	CASSQMTGRNEQFF
TRBD1	TRBV12-3/TRBV12-4	-	TRBJ2-7	TGTGCCAGCAACCACAGGGGGCGAAACTGCTACGAGCAGTACTTC	CASNHRGRNCYEQYF
TRBD2	TRBV20-1	few	TRBJ2-1	TGCAGTGCTAGAGACCAGAGCGGGAGGTTTTGGAACAATGAGCAGTTCTTC	CSARDQSGRFWNNEQFF
-	TRBV15	many	TRBJ2-5	TGTGCCACCAGCAGAGATCAGGGGTCTGGCGAGACCCAGTACTTC	CATSRDQGSGETQYF
TRBD2	TRBV7-6	few	TRBJ2-5	TGTGCCAGCAGATCAGAAGCGGGAGTAGAGACCCAGTACTTC	CASRSEAGVETQYF
-	TRBV24-1	-	TRBJ2-7	TGTGCCACCAGTGCACAGGGCACCGAGCAGTACTTC	CATSAQGTEQYF
-	TRBV5-1	-	TRBJ1-2	TGCGCCAGCGCCGAACCGCCCGATTATGGCTACACCTTC	CASAEPPDYGYTF
-	TRBV15	few	TRBJ2-7	TGTGCCACCAGCAGAGTTCGGAGTTCCTACGAGCAGTACTTC	CATSRVRSSYEQYF
TRBD2	TRBV13	-	TRBJ2-1	TGTACCAGCAGCTTATTAACTAGCGGAAGCTCCTACAATGAGCAGTTCTTC	CTSSLLTSGSSYNEQFF
TRBD1	TRBV4-1	few	TRBJ1-5	TGCGCCAGCAGCCGAGAGGGACAGGGCTCAATCAATCAGCCCCAGCATTTT	CASSREGQGSINQPQHF
TRBD2	TRBV3-1	-	TRBJ2-7	TGTGCCAGCAGCCCCTCGGGGAGCGGGAGCTACGAGCAGTACTTC	CASSPSGSGSYEQYF
TRBD1	TRBV7-8	-	TRBJ2-5	TGTGCCAGCAGCCCAGGGACAGGGGCTCAAGAGACCCAGTACTTC	CASSPGTGAQETQYF
-	TRBV7-2	-	TRBJ2-1	TGTGCCAGCAGCCGGGAAGCCTACAATGAGCAGTTCTTC	CASSREAYNEQFF
-	TRBV27	few	TRBJ2-7	TGTGCCAGCAGTAAACAGGGCCACGAGCAGTACTTC	CASSKQGHEQYF
-	TRBV11-2	-	TRBJ1-2	TGTGCCAGCAGCCAAGGGGCGTACTATGGCTACACCTTC	CASSQGAYYGYTF
TRBD2	TRBV10-3	few	TRBJ2-1	TGTGCCATCTCTACTAGCGGGAGGACATCTATCTCCTACAATGAGCAGTTCTTC	CAISTSGRTSISYNEQFF
-	TRBV2	-	TRBJ2-1	TGTGCCAGCAGGCAGGGGTGGGCTCCCAATGAGCAGTTCTTC	CASRQGWAPNEQFF
-	TRBV18	-	TRBJ2-1	TGTGCCAGCTCACCACGGTCCCTGGGGGGCCATGAGCAGTTCTTC	CASSPRSLGGHEQFF
TRBD2	TRBV7-3	-	TRBJ2-3	TGTGCCAGCAGCCGATCGAGCGGGAGGGGGTCAGATACGCAGTATTTT	CASSRSSGRGSDTQYF